The clone carrying this TCR beta chain turned up a few times. Together with a sample-barcoded 5' primer, a J-beta primer mix was included in a second PCR lasting roughly 6 to 12 cycles. A single record per CDR3 protein comes from TCRdb applying MiXCR to the 5' RACE reads. Found here are 1.5 million to 1.8 million distinct CDR3 sequences, 42% of them singletons; the top ten hold about 4%. The data are from a study of blood T cells in healthy people across ages. Study at large: For every two T cells, template switching captured about one barcoded beta molecule.

This sequence was found in a woman aged 18-30 years in good health. The sequencing sample was made of blood.

CDR3 DNA sequence: TGTGCCAGCAGCTCCCTAGGGACAGGGCTCTACAATGAGCAGTTCTTC. Its translation is CASSSLGTGLYNEQFF. The chain links TRBV7-9 to TRBJ2-1, with 9 bases fitting TRBD1. Germline V gives CDR1 SEHNR, CDR2 FQNEAQ (reference sequence). The CDR3 has 16 residues. Germline trimming cut 4 bases from V and 3 bases from J; bases unmatched to any gene: 7.